The 9 T cell receptor beta chains below come from one sample, sequenced in a study of tumor-infiltrating lymphocytes in primary liver carcinoma. From unsorted bulk tissue weighing roughly 17-31 mg, DNA and RNA were co-extracted. Production of TCR beta cDNA used approximately 0.45 ug total RNA together with a constant-region primer. Employing slightly modified ARM-PCR, three nested multiplex PCR rounds were run, and these gave rise to the TCR beta libraries. In the first two PCR rounds, TRBV1-TRBV30 forward primers were paired with a C-beta reverse primer, and each round lasted approximately 9 cycles. TCRdb redid the calling of the multiplex PCR reads with MiXCR, one entry per CDR3 protein. There are 50,000 to 70,000 distinct CDR3 sequences in the sample; about three quarters occur only once, and roughly three fifths lies in the top ten. The specimen was liver tumor tissue from sampling region 2. Indicated subset: tumor region T2, inferior pole. The receptor source for this set is a middle-aged man with primary liver carcinoma and hepatitis B virus infection.

On this clonotype itself: One end of the junction varies from germline; a read error may be responsible. The J gene is TRBJ2-7, the V gene TRBV12-3 or TRBV12-4; D tentatively fits TRBD1 or TRBD2 (5 bases each). There are 13 residues in the CDR3. The CDR3 loop is CANSFGTGREQYF. The CDR3 coding sequence is TGTGCCAACAGTTTTGGGACGGGGAGAGAGCAGTACTTC.

V is TRBV12-3 or TRBV12-4 and J is TRBJ2-5; TRBD1 might be the D (6 bases). The V end lost 8 bases, the J end lost 4 bases, and 20 bases lay between the germline ends. The CDR3 has 15 residues. CDR3 protein: CASGGTLFESETQYF. DNA for the CDR3: TGTGCCAGCGGTGGGACACTCTTTGAGTCAGAGACCCAGTACTTC.

With regard to this clonotype: A junction boundary mismatches the germline segment, possibly from a read error. The chain employs TRBV7-8 and TRBJ1-6, with 11 bases fitting TRBD1. CDR3 length: 16 amino acids. In germline, CDR1 is SGHVS, CDR2 FQNEAQ. The CDR3 spells CASSLVGTGGNSPFHF. As DNA, the CDR3 is TGTGCCAGTAGCTTAGTAGGGACAGGGGGTAATTCACCCTTCCACTTT.

V gene TRBV11-2 combines with J gene TRBJ1-4; D not certain. Germline CDR1 is SGHAT and CDR2 is FQNNGV. The ends were cut back, 1 base at V and 14 bases at J, with 14 bases in the middle. The CDR3 totals 13 residues. The CDR3 bases are TGTGCCAGCAGCTTAGTACTGAGGACCGGGCTGTTTTTT. Translating gives CASSLVLRTGLFF.

As regards this clonotype: Possible read error: a much larger clone is one base away. The chain carries TRBV28 and TRBJ1-1, with 7 bases matching TRBD1. The length of the CDR3 is 14 residues. J was trimmed by 7 bases and V by 3 bases; bases with no gene match: 8. From germline, CDR1 is MDHEN and CDR2 SYDVKM. This CDR3 reads CASSFPRGLFEAFF. CDR3 DNA sequence: TGTGCCAGCAGTTTCCCAAGGGGGCTATTTGAAGCTTTCTTT.

On this clonotype itself: Germline and junction disagree at one end, which may indicate a read error. The chain joins TRBV6-6 to TRBJ2-2; D perhaps matches TRBD1 (5 bases). The V gene's germline CDR1 is MNHNY and CDR2 SVGAGI (reference sequence). This CDR3 comprises 12 residues. This CDR3 reads CASNKNTRVLLF. As DNA, the CDR3 is TGTGCCAGCAATAAGAACACCAGGGTGCTGCTTTTT.

CDR3 in amino acids: CANGGTGTYTDTQYF. CDR3 DNA sequence: TGTGCCAACGGAGGGACCGGCACCTACACAGATACGCAGTATTTT. The chain has TRBV5-5 and TRBJ2-3; D possibly corresponds to TRBD2 (6 bases). Per the germline V gene, CDR1 is SGHKS and CDR2 is YYEKEE (reference sequence). V was pared by 9 bases and J by 2 bases, with 19 bases between. This CDR3 comprises 15 residues.

The rearrangement joins TRBV6-2 or TRBV6-3 to TRBJ2-1; D tentatively fits TRBD1 or TRBD2 (5 bases each). V was trimmed by 9 bases and J by 14 bases, leaving 32 bases between them. The CDR3 extends over 16 amino acids. CDR1 is MNHEY, CDR2 SVGEGT, per germline. The CDR3 DNA reads TGTGCCAGTAGTCCCTGGGGGAGCTGGAAGGTCAATGGGGAGTTCTTC. This gives the protein CASSPWGSWKVNGEFF.

In regard to this clonotype: A read error is possible here, since a much larger clone lies one base away. Written as DNA, the CDR3 is TGTGCCAGCGCCGATAGCAACACCGGGGAGCTGTTTTTT. Translation gives CASADSNTGELFF. The rearrangement links TRBV6-4 to TRBJ2-2; D remains unclear. The CDR3 loop spans 13 amino acids. Trimming removed 8 bases from V and 2 bases from J, with 9 bases in between. Germline V gene data show CDR1 as MRHNA and CDR2 as SNTAGT.